This TCR beta chain was sequenced during a study of beta chain features in type 1 diabetes. The ends were cut back, 4 bases at V and 2 bases at J, with 12 bases in the middle. Germline loops: CDR1 GTSNPN, CDR2 SVGIG (reference sequence). The CDR3 runs to 13 residues. Naive, central memory, regulatory and stem cell-like memory cells within the CD4+ compartment were sorted using CD45RO/CCR7/CD25/CD127/CD95/CD27. Every bit of the isolated RNA underwent reverse transcription, so sequencing read expressed TCRB transcripts. Sequenced by immunoSEQ multiplex PCR; TCRdb stores in-frame clones only, minus some. The repertoire holds more than 350,000 clones, roughly an eighth seen once, with about 0.045% in the top ten. This clone appeared a few times.

V usage is TRBV30 and J usage is TRBJ2-7; tentative D call: TRBD2 (7 bases). The material sequenced was naive CD4+ T cells from blood. The source is a woman aged 18-30 years in good health. CDR3 DNA sequence: TGTGCCTGGACTTCGGGGGGCCCCTACGAGCAGTACTTC. Its translation: CAWTSGGPYEQYF.